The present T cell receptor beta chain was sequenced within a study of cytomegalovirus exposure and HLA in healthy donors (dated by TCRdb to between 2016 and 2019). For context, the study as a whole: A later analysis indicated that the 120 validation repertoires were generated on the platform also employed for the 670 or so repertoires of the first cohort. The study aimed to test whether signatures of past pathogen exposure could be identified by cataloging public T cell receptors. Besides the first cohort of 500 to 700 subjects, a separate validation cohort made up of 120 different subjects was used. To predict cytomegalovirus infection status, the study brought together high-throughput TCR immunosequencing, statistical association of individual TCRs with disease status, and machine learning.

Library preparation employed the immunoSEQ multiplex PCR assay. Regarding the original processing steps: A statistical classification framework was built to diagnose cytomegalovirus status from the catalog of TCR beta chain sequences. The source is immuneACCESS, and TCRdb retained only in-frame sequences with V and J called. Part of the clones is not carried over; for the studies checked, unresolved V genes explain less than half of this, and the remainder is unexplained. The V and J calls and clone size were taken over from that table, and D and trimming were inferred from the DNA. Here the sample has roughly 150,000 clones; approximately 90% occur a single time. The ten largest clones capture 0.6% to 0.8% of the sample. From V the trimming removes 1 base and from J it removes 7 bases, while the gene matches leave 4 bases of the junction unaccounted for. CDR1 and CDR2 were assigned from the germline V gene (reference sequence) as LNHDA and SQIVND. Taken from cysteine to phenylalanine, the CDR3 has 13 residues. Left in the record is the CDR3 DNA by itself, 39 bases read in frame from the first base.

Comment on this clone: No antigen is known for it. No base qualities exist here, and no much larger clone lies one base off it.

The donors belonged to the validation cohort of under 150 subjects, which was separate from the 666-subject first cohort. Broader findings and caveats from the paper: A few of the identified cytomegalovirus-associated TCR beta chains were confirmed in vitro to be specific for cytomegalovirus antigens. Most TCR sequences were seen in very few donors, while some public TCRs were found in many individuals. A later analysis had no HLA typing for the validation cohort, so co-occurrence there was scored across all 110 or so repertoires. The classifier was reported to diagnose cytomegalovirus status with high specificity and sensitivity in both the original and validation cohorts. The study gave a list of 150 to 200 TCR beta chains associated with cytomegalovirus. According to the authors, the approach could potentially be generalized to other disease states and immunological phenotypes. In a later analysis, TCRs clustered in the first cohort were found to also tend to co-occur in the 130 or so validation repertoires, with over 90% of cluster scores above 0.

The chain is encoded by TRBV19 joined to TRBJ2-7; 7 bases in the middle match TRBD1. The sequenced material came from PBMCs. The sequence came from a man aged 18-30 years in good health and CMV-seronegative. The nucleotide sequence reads TGTGCCAGTAGTATAGGGGGACAGAGGGAGCAGTACTTC. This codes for CASSIGGQREQYF. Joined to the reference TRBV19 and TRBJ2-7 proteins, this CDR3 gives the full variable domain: DGGITQSPKYLFRKEGQNVTLSCEQNLNHDAMYWYRQDPGQGLRLIYYSQIVNDFQKGDIAEGYSVSREKKESFPLTVTSAQKNPTAFYLCASSIGGQREQYFGPGTRLTVT.